The 16 T cell receptor beta chains in this list originate from one sample, sequenced in a study of blood T cell repertoires in COVID-19. The repertoire was sequenced with immunoSEQ multiplex PCR; TCRdb's copy has only in-frame clones and lacks some. Found here are over 95,000 clones, about four fifths of them singletons; the top ten hold approximately 15%. The sample was peripheral blood. The receptors were sampled from a woman aged 60 to 75 with acute or convalescent COVID-19.

This chain uses TRBV28 with TRBJ1-4, with a tentative D call TRBD1 (6 bases). Germline CDR1 is MDHEN and CDR2 is SYDVKM. CDR3 length: 14 residues. Trimming left V 10 bases short and J 0 bases short, with 12 bases between. The CDR3 nucleotides read TGTGCCACGGGGAGGGGGGCAACTAATGAAAAACTGTTTTTT. Translating it yields CATGRGATNEKLFF.

The genes are TRBV6-5 and TRBJ2-2; the match to TRBD2 covers 8 bases. Per germline, CDR1 MNHEY and CDR2 SVGAGI. The CDR3 extends over 15 amino acids. V shed 6 bases, J shed 4 bases, and the junction held 7 bases outside the gene matches. CDR3 in amino acids: CASSRGGLGTGELFF. The CDR3 DNA follows: TGTGCCAGCAGCCGGGGGGGCCTAGGCACCGGGGAGCTGTTTTTT.

This clone was counted a few times. The J gene is TRBJ1-2, the V gene TRBV5-1, with 9 nucleotides matching TRBD1. CDR3 length equals 14 residues. From germline, CDR1 is SGHRS and CDR2 YFSETQ. The V segment lost 4 bases and the J segment 6 bases; nucleotides outside the gene matches: 7. The CDR3: CASSNIGTGHGYTF. CDR3 nucleotide sequence: TGCGCCAGCAGCAACATTGGGACAGGGCATGGCTACACCTTC. The full variable domain, in which reference TRBV5-1 and TRBJ1-2 provide the parts outside the CDR3, is KAGVTQTPRYLIKTRGQQVTLSCSPISGHRSVSWYQQTPGQGLQFLFEYFSETQRNKGNFPGRFSGRQFSNSRSEMNVSTLELGDSALYLCASSNIGTGHGYTFGSGTRLTVV.

In this sample, this clone is medium-sized (0.01 to 0.1%). This chain joins TRBV3-1 (or the pseudogene TRBV3-2) and TRBJ2-5, with 7 bases fitting TRBD2. Per germline, CDR1 LGHDT and CDR2 YNNKEL (reference sequence). The CDR3 covers 15 residues. V lost 6 bases, J lost 1 base, and 8 bases stayed unmatched. The CDR3 nucleotides are TGTGCCAGCAGAGGGCGTGGACTAGGCCAAGAGACCCAGTACTTC. Its translation: CASRGRGLGQETQYF.

V usage is TRBV30 and J usage is TRBJ2-3, with 10 bases matching TRBD2. Looked up from germline, CDR1 is GTSNPN and CDR2 is SVGIG (reference sequence). The CDR3 has 18 amino acids. Trimming at V came to 0 bases and at J to 6 bases, leaving 15 bases not matched to a gene. The CDR3: CAWSVNLAGAPGGDTQYF. The CDR3 DNA reads TGTGCCTGGAGTGTAAATCTAGCGGGGGCCCCCGGAGGGGATACGCAGTATTTT.

V usage is TRBV30 and J usage is TRBJ1-1, with 7 bases fitting TRBD1. The length of the CDR3 is 16 residues. Germline lookup yields CDR1 GTSNPN and CDR2 SVGIG (reference sequence). V trimming: 3 bases; J trimming: 4 bases; junction bases outside the gene matches: 14. CDR3 region: CAWSEKQGTGGTEAFF. Written as DNA, the CDR3 is TGTGCCTGGAGCGAAAAACAGGGGACCGGTGGCACTGAAGCTTTCTTT.

The chain employs TRBV29-1 and TRBJ1-6; D perhaps matches TRBD1 (6 bases). Germline CDR1 reads SQVTM; CDR2 reads ANQGSEA. The CDR3 runs to 14 residues. V gave up 0 bases and J gave up 7 bases, with 10 bases separating them. The CDR3 region is CSVEDEGGNSPLHF. For the CDR3, the DNA is TGCAGCGTTGAAGACGAAGGGGGAAATTCACCCCTCCACTTT.

J is TRBJ1-1 and V is TRBV10-1; 8 bases are shared with TRBD1. Germline CDR1 reads WNHNN; CDR2 reads SYGVQD (reference sequence). CDR3 length equals 14 residues. After removal of 5 bases from V and 1 base from J, the junction contained 3 bases not matched to a gene. The CDR3: CASSFRGPNTEAFF. DNA for the CDR3: TGCGCCAGCAGTTTCAGGGGGCCGAACACTGAAGCTTTCTTT.

V is TRBV4-2 and J is TRBJ2-1; 7 bases align to TRBD1. The V gene end was trimmed by 4 bases and the J gene end by 0 bases; junction bases not matched to a gene: 9. The CDR3 extends over 17 amino acids. Germline V gene data show CDR1 as LGHNA and CDR2 as YNFKEQ. The CDR3 protein is CASSPNRGPSSYNEQFF. The CDR3, as DNA: TGTGCCAGCAGCCCGAACAGGGGCCCAAGCTCCTACAATGAGCAGTTCTTC.

The rearrangement links TRBV19 to TRBJ2-3, with D possibly matching TRBD2 (6 bases). The CDR3 is 15 amino acids. Trimming took 6 bases from V and 1 from J, leaving 14 bases between them. The germline gives CDR1 LNHDA, CDR2 SQIVND (reference sequence). In DNA, the CDR3 is TGTGCCAGTAGGGTTGGCGGGGAGGGCACAGATACGCAGTATTTT. Translation: CASRVGGEGTDTQYF.

This chain uses TRBV10-3 with TRBJ2-3, with D perhaps matching TRBD2 (5 bases). The CDR3 is 13 residues long. Trimming took 2 bases from V and 4 from J, leaving 7 bases between them. Germline CDR1 and CDR2: ENHRY and SYGVKD. CDR3 DNA: TGTGCCATCAGTGAGCTGAGGGCAGATACGCAGTATTTT. It encodes CAISELRADTQYF.

This clone was seen more than once but under ten times. V is TRBV4-2 and J is TRBJ2-1, with D maybe TRBD1 (6 bases). V was clipped by 2 bases and J by 9 bases, with 14 bases between them. Per germline, CDR1 LGHNA and CDR2 YNFKEQ. The CDR3 runs 14 residues. The CDR3 nucleotides are TGTGCCAGCAGCCAATATACAGGGACGGGTGAGCAGTTCTTC. It encodes CASSQYTGTGEQFF.

This chain connects TRBV7-3 to TRBJ2-1; 7 nucleotides align to TRBD2. Germline V lookup: CDR1 SGHTA, CDR2 FQGTGA. J was trimmed by 4 bases and V by 5 bases; bases with no gene match: 8. The CDR3 length is 15 residues. CDR3 coding DNA: TGTGCCAGCAGCCTAAGCGGGGCGACTTACAATGAGCAGTTCTTC. Translation: CASSLSGATYNEQFF. The full variable domain, completed using reference TRBV7-3 and TRBJ2-1, is GAGVSQTPSNKVTEKGKYVELRCDPISGHTALYWYRQSLGQGPEFLIYFQGTGAADDSGLPNDRFFAVRPEGSVSTLKIQRTERGDSAVYLCASSLSGATYNEQFFGPGTRLTVL.

The gene calls are TRBV9 and TRBJ2-3, with D possibly matching TRBD1 (7 bases). CDR1 and CDR2 (germline): SGDLS, YYNGEE. The CDR3 contains 16 residues. Trimming removed 3 bases at V and 1 base at J, with 15 bases between. The chain's CDR3 is CASSAQGGGGTDTQYF. CDR3 in DNA: TGTGCCAGCAGCGCCCAGGGGGGTGGGGGCACAGATACGCAGTATTTT.

The genes are TRBV7-9 and TRBJ2-2, with TRBD1 matching 7 bases. The junction had 8 bases not matched to a gene; V was cut back by 3 bases and J by 4 bases. CDR1 is SEHNR, CDR2 FQNEAQ, per germline (reference sequence). The length of the CDR3 is 16 residues. CDR3 DNA: TGTGCCAGCAGCTTCCGGGACAGAAAATTCACCGGGGAGCTGTTTTTT. It yields the protein CASSFRDRKFTGELFF.

The CDR3 DNA is TGTGCCAGCAGCGCCCGGGACAGGGGTTATGAGCAGTTCTTC. It translates to CASSARDRGYEQFF. V is TRBV9 and J is TRBJ2-1; the match to TRBD1 covers 10 bases. Germline values: CDR1 SGDLS, CDR2 YYNGEE. This CDR3 has 14 residues. V lost 3 bases to trimming and J lost 8 bases; unmatched junction nucleotides: 5.